This T cell receptor (beta chain) was identified during a study of radiation and T cells in renal cell carcinoma. Study observations and caveats: No pretreatment tumor biopsies were available for baseline clonotypes. Top tumor clonotypes rose in blood 2 weeks post-radiation, then contracted.

Time point indicated: blood 4 weeks post-SBRT, at nephrectomy. Treatment described: 15 Gy SBRT to primary tumor, nephrectomy 4 weeks later. Blood was sampled at baseline, 2 weeks and 4 weeks after SBRT. To note about this clone: Its antigen remains unknown.

Germline loops: CDR1 SGDLS, CDR2 YYNGEE. The CDR3 is 15 amino acids. The V end was cut by 4 bases, the J end by 5 bases, with 18 bases between. The assay was immunoSEQ multiplex PCR, and TCRdb's table has in-frame clones only and misses some. The table shows roughly 64,000 clones, with around three quarters occurring only once. V is TRBV9 and J is TRBJ2-5; D is undetermined. This sequence originates from a man aged 60 to 69 with renal cell carcinoma. The input for sequencing was blood, taken from a patient whose treatment included radiotherapy and nephrectomy. CDR3 DNA: TGTGCCAGCAGCCCTAGTCCCCGCTTCGGGGAGACCCAGTACTTC. This encodes CASSPSPRFGETQYF.